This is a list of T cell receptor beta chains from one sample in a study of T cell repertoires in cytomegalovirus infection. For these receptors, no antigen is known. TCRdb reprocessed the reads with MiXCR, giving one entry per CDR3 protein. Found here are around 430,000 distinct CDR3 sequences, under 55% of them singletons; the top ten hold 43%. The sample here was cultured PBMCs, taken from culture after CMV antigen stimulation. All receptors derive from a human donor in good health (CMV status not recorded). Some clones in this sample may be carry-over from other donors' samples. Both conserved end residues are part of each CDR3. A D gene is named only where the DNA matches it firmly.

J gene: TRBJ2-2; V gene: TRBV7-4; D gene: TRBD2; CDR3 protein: CASSLDPGLAGGISTGELFF
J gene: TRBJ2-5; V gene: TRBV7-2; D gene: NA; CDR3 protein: CASSLENQETQYF
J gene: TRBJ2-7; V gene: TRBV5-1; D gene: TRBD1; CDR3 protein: CASSAPDRDYEQYF
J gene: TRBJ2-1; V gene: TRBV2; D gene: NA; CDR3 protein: CASSEEMWGSSYNEQFF
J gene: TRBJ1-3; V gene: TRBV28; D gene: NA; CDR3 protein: CASSQRQAAGNTIYF
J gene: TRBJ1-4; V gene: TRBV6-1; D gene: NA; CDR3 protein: CASSEDRVNEKLFF
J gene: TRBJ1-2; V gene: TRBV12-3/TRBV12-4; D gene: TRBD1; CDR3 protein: CASSFQTGGYGYTF
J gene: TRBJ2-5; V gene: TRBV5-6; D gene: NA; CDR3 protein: CASSLRGLSAGETQYF
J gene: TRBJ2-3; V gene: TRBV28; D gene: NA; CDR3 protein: CASSPRGPLSTDTQYF
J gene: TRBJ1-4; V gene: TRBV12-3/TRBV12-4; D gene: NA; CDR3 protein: CASSPNPLGELFF
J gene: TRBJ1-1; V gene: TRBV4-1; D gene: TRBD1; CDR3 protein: CASSQGQGKGATEAFF
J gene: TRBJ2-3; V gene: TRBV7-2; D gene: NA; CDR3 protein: CASSLIGAGGQDTQYF
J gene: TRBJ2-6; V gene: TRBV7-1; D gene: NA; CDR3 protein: CASSSLGAGVGANVLTF
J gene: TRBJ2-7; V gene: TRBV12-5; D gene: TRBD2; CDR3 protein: CASRLAGVGEQYF
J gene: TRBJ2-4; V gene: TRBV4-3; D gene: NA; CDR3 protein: CASSQDQGAAKNIQYF
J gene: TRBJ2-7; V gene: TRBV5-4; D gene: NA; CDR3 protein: CASSRPGQPPTGQYF
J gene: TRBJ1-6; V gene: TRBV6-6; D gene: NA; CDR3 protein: CASSEGPSANSPLHF
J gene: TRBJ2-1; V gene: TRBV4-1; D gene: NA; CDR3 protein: CASSQESGWDEQFF
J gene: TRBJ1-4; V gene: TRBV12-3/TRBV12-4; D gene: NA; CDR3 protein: CASSLSQVNEKLFF
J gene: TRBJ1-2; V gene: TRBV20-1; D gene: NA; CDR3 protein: CSARSSGRDGYTF
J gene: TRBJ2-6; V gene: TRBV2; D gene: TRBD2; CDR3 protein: CASSETSGITHRANVLTF
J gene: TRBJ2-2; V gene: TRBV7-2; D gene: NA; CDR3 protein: CASSLVPASGELFF
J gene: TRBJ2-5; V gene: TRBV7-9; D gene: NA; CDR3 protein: CASSSTYQETQYF
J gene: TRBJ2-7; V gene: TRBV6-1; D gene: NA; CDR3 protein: CASSDQDLGEQYF
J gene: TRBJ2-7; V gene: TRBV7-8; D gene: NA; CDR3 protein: CASSLGRTIAYEQYF
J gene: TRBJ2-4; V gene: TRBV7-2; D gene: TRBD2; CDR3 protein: CASRPGGVKNIQYF
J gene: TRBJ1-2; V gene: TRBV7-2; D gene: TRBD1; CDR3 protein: CASSPQGANYGYTF
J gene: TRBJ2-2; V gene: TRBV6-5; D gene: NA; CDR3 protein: CASSYIWTVANTGELFF
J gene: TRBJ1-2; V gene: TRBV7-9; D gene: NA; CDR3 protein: CASSSSGVNGGYTF
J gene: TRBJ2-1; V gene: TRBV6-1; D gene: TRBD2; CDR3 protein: CASNLERGGYNEQFF
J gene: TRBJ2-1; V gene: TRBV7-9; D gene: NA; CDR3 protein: CASSSPKLRGGRYNEQFF
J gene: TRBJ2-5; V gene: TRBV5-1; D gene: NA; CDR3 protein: CASSLASGRGETQYF
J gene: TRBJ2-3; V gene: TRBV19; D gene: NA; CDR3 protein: CASSSPGHRTDTQYF
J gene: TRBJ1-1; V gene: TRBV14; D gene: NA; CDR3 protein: CASSLTRTITEAFF
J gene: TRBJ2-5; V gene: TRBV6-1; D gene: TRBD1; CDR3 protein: CASSEGWTGWETQYF
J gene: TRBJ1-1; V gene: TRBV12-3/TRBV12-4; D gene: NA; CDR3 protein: CASAPGGRNTEAFF
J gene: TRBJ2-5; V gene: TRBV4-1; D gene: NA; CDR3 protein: CASSQVEIGETQYF
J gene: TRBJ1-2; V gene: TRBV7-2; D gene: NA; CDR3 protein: CASSLRLRNGYTF
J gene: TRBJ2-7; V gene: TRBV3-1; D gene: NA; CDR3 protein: CASSQAGSGYEQYF
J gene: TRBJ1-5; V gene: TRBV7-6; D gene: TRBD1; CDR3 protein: CASSDRAGKPQHF
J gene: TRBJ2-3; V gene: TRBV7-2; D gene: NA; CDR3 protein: CASSPPPVGGAGDTQYF
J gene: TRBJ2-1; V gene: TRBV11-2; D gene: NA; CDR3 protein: CASSFLTRGDGVEQFF
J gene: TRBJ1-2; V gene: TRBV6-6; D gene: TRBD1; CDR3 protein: CASRDRGNGRHGYTF
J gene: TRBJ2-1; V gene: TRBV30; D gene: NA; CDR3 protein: CAWNVLVVEQFF
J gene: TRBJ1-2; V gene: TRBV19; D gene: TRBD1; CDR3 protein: CASGDSVYGYTF
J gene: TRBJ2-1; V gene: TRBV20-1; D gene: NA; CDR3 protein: CSARSPTGGRDEQFF